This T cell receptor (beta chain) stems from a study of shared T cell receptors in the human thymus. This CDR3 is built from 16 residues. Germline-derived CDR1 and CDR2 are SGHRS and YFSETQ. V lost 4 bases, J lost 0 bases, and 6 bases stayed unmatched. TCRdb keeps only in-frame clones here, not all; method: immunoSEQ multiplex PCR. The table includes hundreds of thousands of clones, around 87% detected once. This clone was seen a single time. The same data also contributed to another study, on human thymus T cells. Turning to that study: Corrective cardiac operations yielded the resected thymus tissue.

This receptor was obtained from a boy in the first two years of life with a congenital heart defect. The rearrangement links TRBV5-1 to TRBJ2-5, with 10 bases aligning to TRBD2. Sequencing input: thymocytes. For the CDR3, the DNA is TGCGCCAGCAGCGCCGAACTAGCGGGGTACCAAGAGACCCAGTACTTC. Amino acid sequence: CASSAELAGYQETQYF.